This T cell receptor (beta chain) was recovered during a study of blood T cell repertoires in COVID-19. Whole-study context: The study drew acute and convalescent COVID-19 samples from the United States, Italy and Spain.

This CDR3 region has 16 residues. Trimming cost V 1 base and J 4 bases, with 14 bases left between them. Germline V gives CDR1 LGHNA, CDR2 YNFKEQ. In the study's own analysis: Estimation of nucleated cell counts was performed using reference gene primer amplification. Clones were sequenced by immunoSEQ multiplex PCR, and TCRdb holds only the in-frame ones, with some missing. V, J and clone size reflect that table, while D and trimming were determined from the DNA. The table lists a few hundred thousand clones, around 92% of them singletons. This clone has a single count. Patients in Seattle were enrolled during active infection, then followed longitudinally.

The V gene is TRBV4-2, the J gene TRBJ2-1, with D unresolved. This receptor was identified in a person aged 18-29 years with COVID-19, enrolled during active disease. Sequenced sample: peripheral blood. The DNA of the CDR3 is TGTGCCAGCAGCCAAGTAACGCGTCCTGCATACAATGAGCAGTTCTTC. It codes for CASSQVTRPAYNEQFF.